This T cell receptor beta chain is from a study of T cell responses to AZD1222 COVID-19 vaccine. The V and J ends lost 3 bases and 9 bases respectively, with 9 bases between them. The CDR3 length is 12 residues. Germline loops: CDR1 MNHNS, CDR2 SASEGT. TCRdb's table, derived via immunoSEQ multiplex PCR, lists solely in-frame clones and lacks some. The sample has some 150,000 clones, around 90% seen once. Study-wide findings and caveats: Vaccine-related CD4 TCRs covered spike, predominating at 160-218 and 743-854. Per reports, nearly half of all spike-specific TCRs target regions that are unmutated in variants. Clonal diversity was possibly underestimated, and the donors were mostly white British, with more females. Only five to seven AZD1222 recipients were seropositive at baseline.

As to this clone: Its antigen is undetermined.

Sequences were derived from peripheral blood, sampled 28 days after the second AZD1222 dose. This clonotype was sampled from an adult who received the AZD1222 COVID-19 vaccine. The chain combines TRBV6-1 with TRBJ1-5; TRBD1 might be the D (5 bases). The CDR3 DNA sequence: TGTGCCAGCAGTGACAGGGATAGGCCCCAGCATTTT. This codes for CASSDRDRPQHF.